One sample yielded the 10 T cell receptor beta chains listed below, sequenced in a study of glioma-infiltrating T cells after dendritic cell vaccination. Sequenced by immunoSEQ multiplex PCR; TCRdb stores in-frame clones only, minus some. Found here are approximately 85,000 clones, 85% of them singletons; the top ten hold about 8.5%. Time point here: after dendritic cell vaccination, including at tumor progression/relapse. The specimen comprised blood, sampled after dendritic cell vaccination. These receptors were collected from a human donor with glioblastoma.

The V and J genes are TRBV15 and TRBJ1-6, with D maybe TRBD1 (6 bases). Trimming left V 1 base short and J 7 bases short, with 17 bases between. The CDR3 spans 17 residues. Germline V lookup: CDR1 LNHNV, CDR2 YYDKDF (reference sequence). The CDR3 loop reads CATSRGSHRATNSPLHF. The DNA for the CDR3 is TGTGCCACCAGCAGAGGCAGCCACAGGGCTACGAATTCACCCCTCCACTTT.

In this sample, this clone turned up a few times. The rearrangement links TRBV19 to TRBJ1-6; possibly TRBD1 for D (6 bases). CDR1 and CDR2 (germline): LNHDA, SQIVND (reference sequence). The CDR3 covers 16 residues. V was shortened by 2 bases and J by 8 bases, with 16 bases between the two germline ends. CDR3 sequence (DNA): TGTGCCAGTAGTATAACGGGCGGACAGTTAGATTCACCCCTCCACTTT. Its translation is CASSITGGQLDSPLHF.

The chain joins TRBV19 to TRBJ2-7, with 9 bases matching TRBD1. This CDR3 has 14 amino acids. V lost 4 bases to trimming and J lost 3 bases; unmatched junction nucleotides: 4. The V gene's germline CDR1 is LNHDA and CDR2 SQIVND (reference sequence). The CDR3 nucleotides are TGTGCCAGTAGTAGCGGGACAGGGTACTACGAGCAGTACTTC. This sequence encodes CASSSGTGYYEQYF.

The CDR3 bases are TGTGCCAGTAGTACCGGGACAGGGGGTTTGAAAAACATTCAGTACTTC. Protein sequence: CASSTGTGGLKNIQYF. The V call is TRBV19, the J call TRBJ2-4; the match to TRBD1 covers 11 bases. Germline CDR1 and CDR2: LNHDA and SQIVND (reference sequence). The CDR3 consists of 16 residues. The V and J ends lost 4 bases and 4 bases, in that order; junction bases with no gene match: 6.

The V gene is TRBV11-2, the J gene TRBJ1-1; D gene unclear. Germline CDR1 reads SGHAT; CDR2 reads FQNNGV. V was shortened by 1 base and J by 1 base, with 4 bases between the two germline ends. The CDR3 has 13 residues. DNA for the CDR3: TGTGCCAGCAGCTTAGGGCCGAACACTGAAGCTTTCTTT. Its translation: CASSLGPNTEAFF. Drawing the rest from reference TRBV11-2 and TRBJ1-1, the complete variable domain is EAGVAQSPRYKIIEKRQSVAFWCNPISGHATLYWYQQILGQGPKLLIQFQNNGVVDDSQLPKDRFSAERLKGVDSTLKIQPAKLEDSAVYLCASSLGPNTEAFFGQGTRLTVV.

The rearrangement uses TRBV11-2 and TRBJ1-2; no clear D. CDR1 and CDR2 (germline): SGHAT, FQNNGV. This CDR3 spans 13 amino acids. V dropped 5 bases and J dropped 7 bases, with 14 bases sitting between them. The CDR3 reads CASSTRVPTGYTF. CDR3 DNA sequence: TGTGCCAGCAGCACCCGGGTCCCTACTGGCTACACCTTC.

This chain links TRBV5-6 with TRBJ1-1; 7 bases are shared with TRBD1. The V and J ends lost 2 bases and 5 bases, in that order; junction bases with no gene match: 6. CDR3 size: 14 residues. Germline CDR1 is SGHDT and CDR2 is YYEEEE. CDR3 amino acids: CASSLEGARTEAFF. In nucleotides, the CDR3 is TGTGCCAGCAGCTTAGAGGGGGCGCGGACTGAAGCTTTCTTT.

This chain connects TRBV19 to TRBJ1-4; D is possibly TRBD1 (5 bases). V was pared by 5 bases and J by 6 bases, with 13 bases between. CDR3 length: 14 amino acids. CDR1 LNHDA and CDR2 SQIVND come from the germline V gene (reference sequence). This chain's CDR3 is CASSLGGTDEKLFF. CDR3 DNA sequence: TGTGCCAGTAGTCTGGGGGGGACGGATGAAAAACTGTTTTTT.

This sequence joins TRBV7-9 and TRBJ1-2, with 8 bases fitting TRBD1. Looked up from germline, CDR1 is SEHNR and CDR2 is FQNEAQ (reference sequence). This CDR3 is 16 amino acids long. Germline trimming cut 1 base from V and 8 bases from J; bases unmatched to any gene: 12. The CDR3 region has the DNA TGTGCCAGCAGCTTAGAGGGGACAGGAGCCTGGCTAGGCTACACCTTC. The encoded protein is CASSLEGTGAWLGYTF.

The CDR3 sequence is CASSLAFSGRLDTQYF. The CDR3 bases are TGTGCCAGCAGCTTAGCGTTTAGCGGGAGGTTAGATACGCAGTATTTT. The chain recombines TRBV7-2 with TRBJ2-3, with 10 positions matching TRBD2. The CDR3 length is 16 residues. V was clipped by 0 bases and J by 5 bases; unmatched bases: 5. Germline CDR1 SGHTA, CDR2 FQGNSA.